This T cell receptor beta chain derives from a study of shared clonotypes between healthy human individuals. Germline values: CDR1 SGHAT, CDR2 FQNNGV. This CDR3 contains 16 residues. The ends were cut back, 3 bases at V and 0 bases at J, with 12 bases in the middle. Authors' methods: ImmunoSEQ output held junction-only sequences without quality scores, so filtering differed. TCRdb's table, derived via immunoSEQ multiplex PCR, lists solely in-frame clones and lacks some. The DNA gave D and trimming, while V, J and clone size come from that table. The table has some 1,400,000 clones, around 97% seen once.

Specimen: naive CD4+ T cells sorted from blood. Subset denoted: CD45RA+ positively selected. V usage is TRBV11-2 and J usage is TRBJ2-1; D not resolved. The clonotype originates from a man aged 30-40 years in good health. CDR3 in DNA: TGTGCCAGCAGCTTCTTTAGCCGGAGCTCCTACAATGAGCAGTTCTTC. Amino acids: CASSFFSRSSYNEQFF.